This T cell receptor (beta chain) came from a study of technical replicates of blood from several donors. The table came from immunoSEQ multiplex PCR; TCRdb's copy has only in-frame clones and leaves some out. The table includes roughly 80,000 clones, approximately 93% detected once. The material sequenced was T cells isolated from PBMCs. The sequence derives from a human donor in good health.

CDR3 region: CASSSKAGGWWNEQFF. The CDR3, as DNA: TGTGCCAGCAGCAGTAAAGCGGGAGGTTGGTGGAATGAGCAGTTCTTC. This chain uses TRBV14 with TRBJ2-1; TRBD2 matches at 9 bases. The CDR3 totals 16 residues. Trimming took 5 bases from V and 7 from J; bases not matched to a gene: 12. Germline assignment: CDR1 SGHDN and CDR2 FVKESK. The full variable domain, in which reference TRBV14 and TRBJ2-1 provide the parts outside the CDR3, is EAGVTQFPSHSVIEKGQTVTLRCDPISGHDNLYWYRRVMGKEIKFLLHFVKESKQDESGMPNNRFLAERTGGTYSTLKVQPAELEDSGVYFCASSSKAGGWWNEQFFGPGTRLTVL.